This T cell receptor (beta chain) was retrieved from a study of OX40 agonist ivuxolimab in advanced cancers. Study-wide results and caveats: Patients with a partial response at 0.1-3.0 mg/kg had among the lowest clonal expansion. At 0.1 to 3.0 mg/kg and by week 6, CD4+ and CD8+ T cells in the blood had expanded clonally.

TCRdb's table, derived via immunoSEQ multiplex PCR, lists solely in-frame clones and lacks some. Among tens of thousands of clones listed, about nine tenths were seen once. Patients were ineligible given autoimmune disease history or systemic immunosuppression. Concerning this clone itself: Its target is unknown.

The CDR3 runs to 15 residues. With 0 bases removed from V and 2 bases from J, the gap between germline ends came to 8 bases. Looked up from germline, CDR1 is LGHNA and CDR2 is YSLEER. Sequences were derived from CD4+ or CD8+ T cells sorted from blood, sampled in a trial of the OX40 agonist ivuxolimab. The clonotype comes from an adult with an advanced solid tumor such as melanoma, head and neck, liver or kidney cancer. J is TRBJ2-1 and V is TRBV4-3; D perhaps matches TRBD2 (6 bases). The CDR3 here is CASSQDGGAYNEQFF. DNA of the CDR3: TGCGCCAGCAGCCAAGATGGAGGGGCCTACAATGAGCAGTTCTTC.